The 14 T cell receptor beta chains below were found in one sample sequenced in a study of regulatory T cells in long-lasting Graves disease. According to the study, TCR beta libraries were built with iRepertoire HTBI primers and CDR3-region Arm-PCR. A single record per CDR3 protein comes from TCRdb applying MiXCR to the multiplex PCR reads. The data contain roughly 440,000 distinct CDR3 sequences, about 15% of them seen just once; the ten biggest clones take up 20% to 25%. Stated time point: newly diagnosed GD, antithyroid drugs for less than 3 months. The TCR library used RNA extracted from PBMCs. These same data were also listed under a study on T cells in Graves' hyperthyroidism and ophthalmopathy.

Here the sequenced sample was peripheral blood mononuclear cells (PBMCs), taken at new diagnosis, from a patient treated with antithyroid drugs. These receptors came from a woman under 30 with Graves disease.

V usage is TRBV29-1 and J usage is TRBJ2-1, with 11 bases fitting TRBD2. The germline V gene encodes CDR1 SQVTM and CDR2 ANQGSEA. The trim removed 5 bases at V and 1 base at J, leaving 13 bases unmatched. The CDR3 extends over 18 amino acids. The CDR3 here is CSVTSGRPLLGSYNEQFF. Here the CDR3 DNA reads TGCAGCGTTACTAGCGGGAGACCTCTTTTAGGGTCCTACAATGAGCAGTTCTTC.

This clonotype was counted many times. The chain couples TRBV28 to TRBJ2-2, with 11 bases that match TRBD1. V was pared by 10 bases and J by 5 bases, with 6 bases of the junction left unmatched. Germline lookup yields CDR1 MDHEN and CDR2 SYDVKM. This CDR3 region has 14 residues. The CDR3 DNA follows: TGTGCCAACCAGGGACAGGGGGGGACCGGGGAGCTGTTTTTT. This codes for CANQGQGGTGELFF.

V is TRBV3-1 and J is TRBJ1-1; 9 positions match TRBD1. CDR3 length: 14 amino acids. The J segment lost 5 bases and the V segment lost 6 bases, leaving 7 bases of the junction unmatched. Germline V lookup: CDR1 LGHDT, CDR2 YNNKEL (reference sequence). Here the CDR3 reads CASRPQGARTEAFF. The CDR3 nucleotides read TGTGCCAGCAGACCACAGGGGGCGCGGACTGAAGCTTTCTTT.

This clonotype showed up many times. The CDR3, as DNA: TGTGCCAGCAGCCGCGGACTAGGGGACAATGAGCAGTTCTTC. Its protein product is CASSRGLGDNEQFF. The rearrangement uses TRBV11-2 and TRBJ2-1; TRBD2 matches at 7 bases. V was pared by 5 bases and J by 5 bases, with 6 bases of the junction left unmatched. Germline V gene data show CDR1 as SGHAT and CDR2 as FQNNGV. This CDR3 is 14 amino acids long.

This clonotype was recorded at least ten times. The gene calls are TRBV20-1 and TRBJ1-1; D unclear. The CDR3 totals 11 residues. Trimming took off 4 bases at V and 0 bases at J, with 3 bases between the two ends. Germline CDR1 reads DFQATT; CDR2 reads SNEGSKA (reference sequence). The DNA for the CDR3 is TGCAGTGCTATACTGAACACTGAAGCTTTCTTT. Translation gives CSAILNTEAFF.

In its sample, this clonotype was seen many times. V is TRBV6-1 and J is TRBJ2-7; tentative D call: TRBD2 (6 bases). Trimming left V 4 bases short and J 4 bases short, with 14 bases between. This CDR3 comprises 14 residues. The germline gives CDR1 MNHNS, CDR2 SASEGT. CDR3: CASSAREYPYEQYF. CDR3 nucleotide sequence: TGTGCCAGCAGTGCTCGGGAGTACCCATACGAGCAGTACTTC.

This clonotype was counted ten times or more. The gene calls are TRBV29-1 and TRBJ2-3; a weak D match, TRBD2 (6 bases). V lost 3 bases, J lost 0 bases, and 13 bases lay in between. This CDR3 is built from 15 residues. CDR1 is SQVTM, CDR2 ANQGSEA, per germline. Here the CDR3 reads CSVESRGRSTDTQYF. Written as DNA, the CDR3 is TGCAGCGTTGAGTCACGGGGGAGGAGCACAGATACGCAGTATTTT.

This clonotype was observed a handful of times. Here the CDR3 DNA reads TGCAGTGCTCCGGGACTAGGGGGCATTCAGTACTTC. Translation gives CSAPGLGGIQYF. V gene TRBV20-1 combines with J gene TRBJ2-4, with 8 positions matching TRBD2. The CDR3 has 12 residues. CDR1 and CDR2 (germline): DFQATT, SNEGSKA (reference sequence). Trimming at V came to 5 bases and at J to 9 bases, leaving 6 bases not matched to a gene.

The chain employs TRBV2 and TRBJ2-2; 7 bases match TRBD2. The CDR3 is 15 residues long. V lost 5 bases and J lost 0; bases outside the gene matches: 3. Germline V gene data show CDR1 as SNHLY and CDR2 as FYNNEI. The CDR3 sequence: CASSPGLSNTGELFF. The CDR3 region has the DNA TGTGCCAGCAGTCCGGGACTATCGAACACCGGGGAGCTGTTTTTT.

This clonotype was seen only a few times. The chain couples TRBV20-1 to TRBJ2-1, with 9 bases identical to TRBD2. The germline V gene has CDR1 DFQATT and CDR2 SNEGSKA (reference sequence). This CDR3 contains 14 residues. Trimming at V came to 5 bases and at J to 8 bases, leaving 10 bases not matched to a gene. CDR3 DNA sequence: TGCAGTGCTCATGGACTAGCGAGGAAGGATGAGCAGTTCTTC. Residues: CSAHGLARKDEQFF.

The rearrangement links TRBV28 to TRBJ1-6; perhaps TRBD1 as D (5 bases). Germline V lookup: CDR1 MDHEN, CDR2 SYDVKM. The CDR3 contains 19 residues. V was clipped by 5 bases and J by 0 bases, with 20 bases between them. In nucleotides, the CDR3 is TGTGCCAGCAGTGAGGTTCCGGTTCGAGGGGCCTCCTATAATTCACCCCTCCACTTT. It specifies CASSEVPVRGASYNSPLHF.

This clonotype appeared many times. The chain uses TRBV7-6 and TRBJ2-1; D not resolved. The V end was cut by 5 bases, the J end by 0 bases, with 11 bases between. Germline CDR1 SGHVS, CDR2 FNYEAQ. This CDR3 is built from 15 residues. The CDR3 sequence: CASSPGVFSYNEQFF. The CDR3 nucleotides are TGTGCCAGCAGCCCCGGCGTATTCTCCTACAATGAGCAGTTCTTC.

Points on this clonotype: This clone may be a read error of a much larger clone one base away. V gene TRBV11-2 combines with J gene TRBJ2-5, with a possible D match to TRBD2 (6 bases). The V end lost 2 bases, the J end lost 9 bases, and 19 bases lay between the germline ends. This CDR3 is 15 amino acids long. Germline assignment: CDR1 SGHAT and CDR2 FQNNGV. CDR3 sequence reads: CASSLMAPGGEAQYF. In nucleotides, the CDR3 is TGTGCCAGCAGCTTAATGGCCCCGGGTGGGGAGGCCCAGTACTTC.

This clonotype was seen many times. V usage is TRBV12-3 or TRBV12-4 and J usage is TRBJ1-1, with 7 bases aligning to TRBD1. The trim removed 5 bases at V and 3 bases at J, leaving 3 bases unmatched. The CDR3 loop spans 13 amino acids. The CDR3 DNA reads TGTGCCAGCAGTCATGACAGGGACACTGAAGCTTTCTTT. Protein: CASSHDRDTEAFF.